The next 4 T cell receptor beta chains were all read from a single sample in a study of neurological immune-mediated disorders. Each CDR3 protein gets one entry after TCRdb re-called the 5' RACE reads with MiXCR. In the table there are about 58,000 distinct CDR3 sequences, roughly 3.5% of which are singletons. The sample was PBMCs. The receptors were gathered from a woman aged 55-69 years with multiple sclerosis.

This clonotype was detected ten times or more. The gene calls are TRBV7-9 and TRBJ2-3; no clear D gene. The germline V gene encodes CDR1 SEHNR and CDR2 FQNEAQ (reference sequence). CDR3 size: 13 residues. V was shortened by 5 bases and J by 3 bases, with 9 bases between the two germline ends. CDR3 residues: CASSPRGTDTQYF. CDR3 nucleotide sequence: TGTGCCAGCAGCCCACGAGGAACAGATACGCAGTATTTT.

The table lists this clonotype with many counts. The chain has TRBV5-1 and TRBJ2-7; 7 bases agree with TRBD1. Germline-derived CDR1 and CDR2 are SGHRS and YFSETQ. The ends lost 4 bases at V and 2 bases at J; junction bases unmatched: 3. The CDR3 covers 13 residues. The DNA of the CDR3 is TGCGCCAGCAGCGCACAGGGGACCTACGAGCAGTACTTC. It specifies CASSAQGTYEQYF.

This clonotype was found many times. The rearrangement joins TRBV12-3 or TRBV12-4 to TRBJ2-3; 13 bases map to TRBD2. The CDR3 totals 16 residues. The V and J ends lost 5 bases and 3 bases, in that order; junction bases with no gene match: 5. The CDR3 nucleotides read TGTGCCAGCAGTCCCACTAGCGGGGGGGAGACAGATACGCAGTATTTT. Amino acid sequence: CASSPTSGGETDTQYF.

The chain carries TRBV3-1 and TRBJ1-2; 8 bases map to TRBD1. The V gene's germline CDR1 is LGHDT and CDR2 YNNKEL (reference sequence). This CDR3 is built from 14 residues. J was trimmed by 4 bases and V by 4 bases; bases with no gene match: 5. Written as DNA, the CDR3 is TGTGCCAGCAGCCTCCTAGGACAGGGCTATGGCTACACCTTC. Residues: CASSLLGQGYGYTF.